Below, 14 T cell receptor beta chains from the same sample are listed, as sequenced in a study of T cell repertoires in cytomegalovirus infection (dated by TCRdb to about 2019). Data came from an Illumina HiSeq 1500. The public reads were reanalyzed by TCRdb: fastp trimming at Q25, MiXCR alignment, in-frame beta chains only. All rows with the same CDR3 protein become a single entry with the most common DNA and genes. The sample includes under 300,000 distinct CDR3 sequences, with about 12% observed a single time. Of the sample, 1.5% to 2% falls within the top ten clones. Sequencing was done on a sample of PBMCs. The receptors come from a human donor in good health (CMV status not recorded). Some clones in this sample may be carry-over from other donors' samples.

This clonotype was detected only a few times. The chain employs TRBV11-2 and TRBJ2-1; D remains unclear. Germline assignment: CDR1 SGHAT and CDR2 FQNNGV. Trimming stripped 1 base from V and 5 bases from J, with 9 bases between. The length of the CDR3 is 14 residues. For the CDR3, the DNA is TGTGCCAGCAGCTTAGTGGGCCGAAACAATGAGCAGTTCTTC. This codes for CASSLVGRNNEQFF.

The rearrangement links TRBV18 to TRBJ2-7; D possibly corresponds to TRBD2 (5 bases). Germline assignment: CDR1 KGHSH and CDR2 LQKENI. The CDR3 has 14 residues. DNA of the CDR3: TGTGCCAGCTCACCTGGAGGCCGTTCCTACGAGCAGGACGTC. Residues: CASSPGGRSYEQDV.

This clonotype turned up a few times. The chain links TRBV7-4 to TRBJ2-7; 10 positions match TRBD1. CDR3 length: 14 residues. CDR1 SGHVT and CDR2 SQSDAQ come from the germline V gene. Trimming cost V 7 bases and J 6 bases; bases outside gene matches: 9. Here the CDR3 reads CASTDGTGALEQYF. For the CDR3, the DNA is TGTGCCAGCACCGATGGGACAGGGGCCCTCGAGCAGTACTTC.

In this sample, this clonotype turned up once. This chain links TRBV29-1 with TRBJ1-2; 9 nucleotides match TRBD1. The CDR3 totals 13 residues. Germline values: CDR1 SQVTM, CDR2 ANQGSEA. The V and J ends lost 3 bases and 4 bases, in that order; junction bases with no gene match: 3. DNA of the CDR3: TGCAGCGTTGATGGACAGGGGAGCTATGGCTACACCTTC. Amino acids: CSVDGQGSYGYTF. Full variable domain (outside the CDR3, taken from reference TRBV29-1 and TRBJ1-2): SAVISQKPSRDICQRGTSLTIQCQVDSQVTMMFWYRQQPGQSLTLIATANQGSEATYESGFVIDKFPISRPNLTFSTLTVSNMSPEDSSIYLCSVDGQGSYGYTFGSGTRLTVV.

This clonotype was counted ten times or more. The J gene is TRBJ2-1, the V gene TRBV25-1, with 15 bases that match TRBD2. The V segment lost 7 bases and the J segment 9 bases; nucleotides outside the gene matches: 10. The CDR3 consists of 16 residues. CDR1 is MGHDK and CDR2 is SYGVNS in the germline V gene. CDR3 bases: TGTGCCAGCACCCGAGGACTAGCGGGAGGGTCAGGTGAGCAGTTCTTC. Translation: CASTRGLAGGSGEQFF. Full variable domain (rest looked up from reference TRBV25-1 and TRBJ2-1): EADIYQTPRYLVIGTGKKITLECSQTMGHDKMYWYQQDPGMELHLIHYSYGVNSTEKGDLSSESTVSRIRTEHFPLTLESARPSHTSQYLCASTRGLAGGSGEQFFGPGTRLTVL.

This clonotype was counted at least ten times. The V call is TRBV7-2, the J call TRBJ2-7; 7 nucleotides align to TRBD2. This CDR3 spans 17 amino acids. Germline trimming cut 1 base from V and 2 bases from J; bases unmatched to any gene: 11. Germline assignment: CDR1 SGHTA and CDR2 FQGNSA. The DNA of the CDR3 is TGTGCCAGCAGCTTAGGGGAAGCGGGGAGACCAACCTACGAGCAGTACTTC. The encoded protein is CASSLGEAGRPTYEQYF. The full variable domain, completed using reference TRBV7-2 and TRBJ2-7, is GAGVSQSPSNKVTEKGKDVELRCDPISGHTALYWYRQSLGQGLEFLIYFQGNSAPDKSGLPSDRFSAERTGGSVSTLTIQRTQQEDSAVYLCASSLGEAGRPTYEQYFGPGTRLTVT.

This clonotype was counted many times. The rearrangement uses TRBV5-1 and TRBJ1-1, with 7 bases that match TRBD1. Germline V gene data show CDR1 as SGHRS and CDR2 as YFSETQ. The CDR3 spans 14 residues. V lost 4 bases to trimming and J lost 7 bases; unmatched junction nucleotides: 10. CDR3 sequence reads: CASSASGQIIEAFF. DNA for the CDR3: TGCGCCAGCAGCGCCTCGGGACAGATAATTGAAGCTTTCTTT.

This clonotype has at least ten counts. The V gene is TRBV10-3, the J gene TRBJ2-3; TRBD1 aligns across 9 bases. CDR3 length: 15 residues. Germline CDR1 is ENHRY and CDR2 is SYGVKD. J lost 3 bases, V lost 3 bases, and 4 bases had no gene match. The CDR3 DNA reads TGTGCCATCAGTGACCACAGGGGGCGGACAGATACGCAGTATTTT. Translated: CAISDHRGRTDTQYF.

This clonotype appeared many times. J is TRBJ1-1 and V is TRBV11-2; D is undetermined. CDR3 length equals 11 residues. Germline V gene sequence: CDR1 SGHAT, CDR2 FQNNGV. The germline V and J ends were trimmed by 4 bases and 10 bases, with 10 bases remaining between them. CDR3 DNA sequence: TGTGCCAGCAGCTCCTTGACGAGAGCTTTCTTT. This gives the protein CASSSLTRAFF. The variable domain in full, completed from reference TRBV11-2 and TRBJ1-1, reads EAGVAQSPRYKIIEKRQSVAFWCNPISGHATLYWYQQILGQGPKLLIQFQNNGVVDDSQLPKDRFSAERLKGVDSTLKIQPAKLEDSAVYLCASSSLTRAFFGQGTRLTVV.

This clonotype was counted many times. The chain is built from TRBV7-2 and TRBJ2-5, with 11 positions matching TRBD2. V lost 5 bases, J lost 5 bases, and 16 bases stayed unmatched. The CDR3 runs to 18 residues. The germline CDR1 and CDR2 sequences are SGHTA and FQGNSA. For the CDR3, the DNA is TGTGCCAGCAGCCCAGGCCCCCCATTTAGCGGGAGGGGGGAGACCCAGTACTTC. Translation: CASSPGPPFSGRGETQYF.

The chain uses TRBV20-1 and TRBJ2-7; TRBD2 aligns across 9 bases. V trimming: 3 bases; J trimming: 6 bases; junction bases outside the gene matches: 9. The CDR3 totals 14 residues. Germline assignment: CDR1 DFQATT and CDR2 SNEGSKA (reference sequence). CDR3 DNA sequence: TGCAGTGCTAGGGCTATAGCGGGAGTAACCGAGCAGTACTTC. Amino acids: CSARAIAGVTEQYF.

This clonotype was counted ten times or more. This sequence joins TRBV7-2 and TRBJ2-3, with D unresolved. Trimming took 3 bases from V and 3 from J, leaving 19 bases between them. The CDR3 loop spans 17 amino acids. CDR1 and CDR2 (germline): SGHTA, FQGNSA. CDR3 DNA sequence: TGTGCCAGCAGCTTTGTGGCAGGACGAATGACGACAGATACGCAGTATTTT. This gives the protein CASSFVAGRMTTDTQYF.

The sample holds many counts of this clonotype. The V and J genes are TRBV7-2 and TRBJ1-1; weak D call: TRBD1 (6 bases). Germline CDR1 and CDR2: SGHTA and FQGNSA. The CDR3 is 15 residues long. Deletions cut 1 base from V and 1 base from J, with 10 bases between. The CDR3 region is CASSLGGGRNTEAFF. CDR3 nucleotides: TGTGCCAGCAGCTTAGGCGGGGGGCGGAACACTGAAGCTTTCTTT.

Many counts were recorded for this clonotype. V gene TRBV28 combines with J gene TRBJ2-1; D possibly corresponds to TRBD2 (5 bases). The CDR3 totals 14 residues. The germline V gene encodes CDR1 MDHEN and CDR2 SYDVKM. Deletions cut 1 base from V and 6 bases from J, with 10 bases between. CDR3 sequence: CASSLSTSFNEQFF. The DNA for the CDR3 is TGTGCCAGCAGTTTATCTACTAGTTTCAATGAGCAGTTCTTC.